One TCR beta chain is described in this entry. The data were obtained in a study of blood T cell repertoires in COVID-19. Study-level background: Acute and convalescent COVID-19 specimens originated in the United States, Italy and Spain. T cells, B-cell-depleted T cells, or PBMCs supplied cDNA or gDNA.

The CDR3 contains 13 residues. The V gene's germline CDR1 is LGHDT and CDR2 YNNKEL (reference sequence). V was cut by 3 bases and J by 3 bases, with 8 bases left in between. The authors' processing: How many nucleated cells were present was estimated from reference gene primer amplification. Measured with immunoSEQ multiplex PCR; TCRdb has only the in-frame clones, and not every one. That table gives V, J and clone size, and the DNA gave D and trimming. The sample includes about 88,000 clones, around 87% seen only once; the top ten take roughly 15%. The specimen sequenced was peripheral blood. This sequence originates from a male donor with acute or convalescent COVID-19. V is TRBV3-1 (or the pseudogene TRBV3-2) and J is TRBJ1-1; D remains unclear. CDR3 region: CASSHPPDTEAFF. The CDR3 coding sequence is TGTGCCAGCAGCCACCCGCCGGACACTGAAGCTTTCTTT.